The following is a TCR beta chain sequence with its context. The data originate from a study of blood T cell repertoires in COVID-19. V was pared by 0 bases and J by 6 bases, with 12 bases between. Per germline, CDR1 MNHEY and CDR2 SVGEGT. This CDR3 is 15 amino acids long. Assay: immunoSEQ multiplex PCR; the TCRdb copy retains only in-frame clones and omits some. This sample has 110,000 to 150,000 clones, with about 80% found just once. The source material was peripheral blood. The origin of this receptor is a human donor in a cohort sampled during active COVID-19. The V and J genes are TRBV6-2 or TRBV6-3 and TRBJ1-5, with D possibly TRBD1 on 5 matching bases. CDR3 DNA: TGTGCCAGCAGTTACTCGCGGGGGACGGGTCAGCCCCAGCATTTT. This codes for CASSYSRGTGQPQHF.